The rows below give T cell receptor beta chains drawn from one sample of a study of CD8 T cells in Susac syndrome. A single record per CDR3 protein comes from TCRdb applying MiXCR to the immunoSEQ multiplex PCR reads. The sample contains a few hundred thousand distinct CDR3 sequences, roughly 85% of which appear only once. Sequenced: CD8+ T cells from PBMCs. The receptors were sampled from a human donor with multiple sclerosis. The CDR3 runs from the conserved cysteine through the conserved F or W. Fields, in order: D gene, clone size, J gene, V gene, CDR3 protein, CDR3 DNA. D genes are given only for firm matches. Size is omitted from some rows. Given values are once, few, many or a class for expanded clones.

D gene: TRBD1; clone size: few; J gene: TRBJ2-5; V gene: TRBV7-3; CDR3 protein: CASSFTGTGEETQYF; CDR3 DNA: TGTGCCAGCAGCTTCACCGGGACAGGGGAAGAGACCCAGTACTTC
D gene: NA; clone size: NA; J gene: TRBJ2-7; V gene: TRBV10-2; CDR3 protein: CASSDSNLGRFYEQYF; CDR3 DNA: TGCGCCAGCAGCGATTCGAACCTCGGCCGCTTCTACGAGCAGTACTTC
D gene: NA; clone size: NA; J gene: TRBJ2-7; V gene: TRBV11-2; CDR3 protein: CASSLEPGDYEQYF; CDR3 DNA: TGTGCCAGCAGCTTAGAGCCAGGGGACTACGAGCAGTACTTC
D gene: NA; clone size: NA; J gene: TRBJ2-5; V gene: TRBV3-1; CDR3 protein: CASSQDRRRDWQETQYF; CDR3 DNA: TGTGCCAGCAGCCAAGATCGACGTCGAGACTGGCAAGAGACCCAGTACTTC
D gene: NA; clone size: NA; J gene: TRBJ2-1; V gene: TRBV25-1; CDR3 protein: CASSVIRDRSYNEQFF; CDR3 DNA: TGTGCCAGCAGTGTAATCCGGGATCGGTCCTACAATGAGCAGTTCTTC
D gene: NA; clone size: NA; J gene: TRBJ2-5; V gene: TRBV6-1; CDR3 protein: CASSEFRAVFGETQYF; CDR3 DNA: TGTGCCAGCAGTGAATTTCGGGCCGTGTTCGGAGAGACCCAGTACTTC
D gene: NA; clone size: NA; J gene: TRBJ2-1; V gene: TRBV6-2/TRBV6-3; CDR3 protein: CASSPSLPHNEQFF; CDR3 DNA: TGTGCCAGCAGTCCTTCACTTCCTCACAATGAGCAGTTCTTC
D gene: NA; clone size: NA; J gene: TRBJ2-1; V gene: TRBV9; CDR3 protein: CASSVVDGNEAYNEQFF; CDR3 DNA: TGTGCCAGCAGCGTAGTGGACGGGAACGAGGCTTACAATGAGCAGTTCTTC
D gene: NA; clone size: NA; J gene: TRBJ1-3; V gene: TRBV4-3; CDR3 protein: CASSQGGPISGNTIYF; CDR3 DNA: TGCGCCAGCAGCCAAGGGGGACCTATTTCTGGAAACACCATATATTTT
D gene: TRBD2; clone size: NA; J gene: TRBJ2-7; V gene: TRBV4-3; CDR3 protein: CASSRLAGYLNEQYF; CDR3 DNA: TGCGCCAGCAGCCGACTAGCGGGATACCTCAACGAGCAGTACTTC
D gene: TRBD1; clone size: NA; J gene: TRBJ1-2; V gene: TRBV4-3; CDR3 protein: CASSQFTGGGNYGYTF; CDR3 DNA: TGCGCCAGCAGCCAATTCACAGGGGGTGGCAACTATGGCTACACCTTC
D gene: NA; clone size: NA; J gene: TRBJ2-1; V gene: TRBV4-3; CDR3 protein: CASSQEGVPYNEQFF; CDR3 DNA: TGCGCCAGCAGCCAAGAGGGGGTACCTTACAATGAGCAGTTCTTC
D gene: NA; clone size: NA; J gene: TRBJ2-6; V gene: TRBV1; CDR3 protein: CTSSQDNENYSGANVLTF; CDR3 DNA: TGCACCAGCAGCCAAGATAATGAGAACTACTCTGGGGCCAACGTCCTGACTTTC
D gene: NA; clone size: NA; J gene: TRBJ1-1; V gene: TRBV28; CDR3 protein: CASSDRDGTEAFF; CDR3 DNA: TGTGCCAGCAGCGACCGGGACGGCACTGAAGCTTTCTTT
D gene: NA; clone size: NA; J gene: TRBJ2-2; V gene: TRBV24-1; CDR3 protein: CATSDRYRDGTGELFF; CDR3 DNA: TGTGCCACCAGTGACCGATACAGGGACGGCACCGGGGAGCTGTTTTTT
D gene: TRBD1; clone size: NA; J gene: TRBJ1-6; V gene: TRBV7-9; CDR3 protein: CASSPPGTGGYNSPLHF; CDR3 DNA: TGTGCCAGCAGCCCACCCGGGACAGGGGGTTATAATTCACCCCTCCACTTT
D gene: NA; clone size: NA; J gene: TRBJ1-1; V gene: TRBV12-3/TRBV12-4; CDR3 protein: CASSPVRGPDTEAFF; CDR3 DNA: TGTGCCAGCAGCCCCGTGAGGGGCCCGGACACTGAAGCTTTCTTT
D gene: TRBD1; clone size: NA; J gene: TRBJ2-1; V gene: TRBV29-1; CDR3 protein: CSVEGTGVGHNEQFF; CDR3 DNA: TGCAGCGTTGAGGGGACAGGGGTTGGACACAATGAGCAGTTCTTC
D gene: TRBD1; clone size: NA; J gene: TRBJ1-5; V gene: TRBV19; CDR3 protein: CASRADRKGVRSNQPQHF; CDR3 DNA: TGTGCCAGTAGAGCGGACAGGAAGGGTGTCCGAAGCAATCAGCCCCAGCATTTT
D gene: TRBD1; clone size: NA; J gene: TRBJ1-5; V gene: TRBV6-5; CDR3 protein: CASSYSGDSYQPQHF; CDR3 DNA: TGTGCCAGCAGTTACTCTGGGGACAGTTATCAGCCCCAGCATTTT
D gene: NA; clone size: NA; J gene: TRBJ1-1; V gene: TRBV27; CDR3 protein: CASSLNRPTEAFF; CDR3 DNA: TGTGCCAGCAGTTTGAACAGGCCGACTGAAGCTTTCTTT
D gene: TRBD2; clone size: NA; J gene: TRBJ2-6; V gene: TRBV28; CDR3 protein: CASSWTSGMGGANVLTF; CDR3 DNA: TGTGCCAGCAGTTGGACTAGCGGGATGGGTGGGGCCAACGTCCTGACTTTC
D gene: TRBD2; clone size: NA; J gene: TRBJ2-2; V gene: TRBV20-1; CDR3 protein: CSALRGLAGARSSGELFF; CDR3 DNA: TGCAGTGCTCTAAGGGGACTAGCGGGAGCAAGATCATCCGGGGAGCTGTTTTTT
D gene: NA; clone size: NA; J gene: TRBJ2-3; V gene: TRBV7-2; CDR3 protein: CASSSLLVRMTDTQYF; CDR3 DNA: TGTGCCAGCAGCTCACTACTAGTTCGGATGACAGATACGCAGTATTTT
D gene: NA; clone size: NA; J gene: TRBJ2-7; V gene: TRBV15; CDR3 protein: CATSRDSAGAYEQYF; CDR3 DNA: TGTGCCACCAGCAGAGATAGCGCAGGAGCCTACGAGCAGTACTTC
D gene: TRBD2; clone size: NA; J gene: TRBJ2-7; V gene: TRBV27; CDR3 protein: CASSPGTRAYEQYF; CDR3 DNA: TGTGCCAGCAGTCCCGGGACTAGGGCCTACGAGCAGTACTTC
D gene: NA; clone size: NA; J gene: TRBJ2-7; V gene: TRBV27; CDR3 protein: CASSFGGLRGPYEQYF; CDR3 DNA: TGTGCCAGCAGTTTTGGCGGTTTGCGGGGCCCCTACGAGCAGTACTTC
D gene: TRBD1; clone size: NA; J gene: TRBJ2-2; V gene: TRBV28; CDR3 protein: CASSLQGVYTGELFF; CDR3 DNA: TGTGCCAGCAGTTTACAGGGGGTGTACACCGGGGAGCTGTTTTTT
D gene: NA; clone size: NA; J gene: TRBJ2-2; V gene: TRBV9; CDR3 protein: CASSVAGEGTGELFF; CDR3 DNA: TGTGCCAGCAGCGTAGCAGGGGAAGGGACCGGGGAGCTGTTTTTT
D gene: NA; clone size: once; J gene: TRBJ1-5; V gene: TRBV6-5; CDR3 protein: CASSDGMGSNQPQHF; CDR3 DNA: TGTGCCAGCAGTGACGGCATGGGAAGCAATCAGCCCCAGCATTTT
D gene: TRBD1; clone size: NA; J gene: TRBJ1-6; V gene: TRBV13; CDR3 protein: CASSYGKGASRNSPLHF; CDR3 DNA: TGTGCCAGCAGCTACGGAAAGGGGGCATCGCGAAATTCACCCCTCCACTTT
D gene: TRBD2; clone size: few; J gene: TRBJ2-7; V gene: TRBV19; CDR3 protein: CASTSSGTYEQYF; CDR3 DNA: TGTGCCAGTACATCTAGCGGTACCTACGAGCAGTACTTC
D gene: NA; clone size: few; J gene: TRBJ2-1; V gene: TRBV7-2; CDR3 protein: CASSLEGVYEQFF; CDR3 DNA: TGTGCCAGCAGCTTGGAGGGAGTGTATGAGCAGTTCTTC
D gene: TRBD1; clone size: NA; J gene: TRBJ2-7; V gene: TRBV9; CDR3 protein: CASSEGTGSSYEQYF; CDR3 DNA: TGTGCCAGCAGCGAGGGGACAGGGTCCTCCTACGAGCAGTACTTC
D gene: TRBD1; clone size: NA; J gene: TRBJ1-2; V gene: TRBV10-3; CDR3 protein: CAINEGQGPSPYGYGYTF; CDR3 DNA: TGTGCCATAAATGAAGGACAGGGTCCTTCCCCTTATGGCTATGGCTACACCTTC
D gene: NA; clone size: NA; J gene: TRBJ1-5; V gene: TRBV24-1; CDR3 protein: CATSDYQAGVGQPQHF; CDR3 DNA: TGTGCCACCAGTGATTACCAAGCCGGGGTCGGACAGCCCCAGCATTTT
D gene: TRBD2; clone size: NA; J gene: TRBJ2-1; V gene: TRBV10-3; CDR3 protein: CASYGLARHEQFF; CDR3 DNA: TGTGCCAGCTACGGACTAGCCAGGCATGAGCAGTTCTTC
D gene: NA; clone size: NA; J gene: TRBJ2-1; V gene: TRBV28; CDR3 protein: CASSGDRYNEQFF; CDR3 DNA: TGTGCCAGCAGCGGGGACCGATACAATGAGCAGTTCTTC
D gene: NA; clone size: NA; J gene: TRBJ2-1; V gene: TRBV7-3; CDR3 protein: CASSLILGGVSPYNEQFF; CDR3 DNA: TGTGCCAGCAGCTTAATCCTAGGGGGGGTAAGCCCCTACAATGAGCAGTTCTTC
D gene: NA; clone size: NA; J gene: TRBJ2-5; V gene: TRBV4-3; CDR3 protein: CASSQDLEGAQETQYF; CDR3 DNA: TGCGCCAGCAGCCAAGATCTGGAGGGAGCCCAGGAGACCCAGTACTTC
D gene: NA; clone size: NA; J gene: TRBJ2-7; V gene: TRBV6-1; CDR3 protein: CASSPPGLAHVPSYEQYF; CDR3 DNA: TGTGCCAGCAGTCCCCCAGGGCTAGCCCATGTTCCTTCCTACGAGCAGTACTTC
D gene: NA; clone size: NA; J gene: TRBJ1-2; V gene: TRBV7-9; CDR3 protein: CASSQAYERFYGYTF; CDR3 DNA: TGTGCCAGCAGCCAGGCCTATGAGCGGTTCTATGGCTACACCTTC
D gene: NA; clone size: NA; J gene: TRBJ2-5; V gene: TRBV12-3/TRBV12-4; CDR3 protein: CASSGGTQYF; CDR3 DNA: TGTGCCAGCAGTGGAGGGACCCAGTACTTC
D gene: TRBD2; clone size: few; J gene: TRBJ2-3; V gene: TRBV11-2; CDR3 protein: CASSLVREPDTQYF; CDR3 DNA: TGTGCCAGCAGCTTAGTGCGGGAGCCAGATACGCAGTATTTT
D gene: TRBD2; clone size: NA; J gene: TRBJ2-1; V gene: TRBV4-3; CDR3 protein: CASSQDIASGPYNEQFF; CDR3 DNA: TGCGCCAGCAGCCAAGATATCGCTAGCGGGCCCTACAATGAGCAGTTCTTC
D gene: NA; clone size: NA; J gene: TRBJ1-1; V gene: TRBV7-2; CDR3 protein: CASSFLNTEAFF; CDR3 DNA: TGTGCCAGCAGCTTTCTCAACACTGAAGCTTTCTTT
D gene: NA; clone size: NA; J gene: TRBJ2-1; V gene: TRBV7-6; CDR3 protein: CASSSPGGEDNEQFF; CDR3 DNA: TGTGCCAGCAGCTCCCCAGGGGGGGAAGACAATGAGCAGTTCTTC
D gene: TRBD1; clone size: few; J gene: TRBJ2-7; V gene: TRBV7-9; CDR3 protein: CASRRTGEAYEQYF; CDR3 DNA: TGTGCCAGCAGGCGGACAGGGGAGGCCTACGAGCAGTACTTC
D gene: NA; clone size: NA; J gene: TRBJ2-6; V gene: TRBV11-2; CDR3 protein: CASSTVRGLSGANVLTF; CDR3 DNA: TGTGCCAGCAGCACGGTCCGGGGTCTCTCTGGGGCCAACGTCCTGACTTTC
D gene: NA; clone size: NA; J gene: TRBJ2-1; V gene: TRBV24-1; CDR3 protein: CATSREYEQFF; CDR3 DNA: TGTGCCACCTCGAGGGAGTATGAGCAGTTCTTC
D gene: NA; clone size: few; J gene: TRBJ2-1; V gene: TRBV11-2; CDR3 protein: CASCCEQFF; CDR3 DNA: TGTGCCAGCTGCTGTGAGCAGTTCTTC
D gene: NA; clone size: NA; J gene: TRBJ2-1; V gene: TRBV27; CDR3 protein: CASSLTSGTRDEQFF; CDR3 DNA: TGTGCCAGCAGTCTAACGTCAGGCACACGGGATGAGCAGTTCTTC
D gene: TRBD1; clone size: NA; J gene: TRBJ1-1; V gene: TRBV12-3/TRBV12-4; CDR3 protein: CASSLAGTEPMNTEAFF; CDR3 DNA: TGTGCCAGCAGTTTGGCAGGGACAGAGCCTATGAACACTGAAGCTTTCTTT
D gene: NA; clone size: NA; J gene: TRBJ2-1; V gene: TRBV19; CDR3 protein: CASSIDFRQSYNEQFF; CDR3 DNA: TGTGCCAGTAGTATAGATTTTCGGCAGTCCTACAATGAGCAGTTCTTC